Sequencing of this TCR beta chain was carried out in a study of T-cell reconstitution after alpha-beta-depleted transplantation in children. A note on this clonotype: The antigen is unknown.

The CDR3 has 16 amino acids. CDR1 and CDR2 from the germline V gene are SGHRS and YFSETQ. V dropped 4 bases and J dropped 2 bases, with 17 bases sitting between them. Study-level findings and limits: Reportedly, alpha-beta T cells present about two months post-transplant originated from several hundred expanded clones of graft origin. Once a year had passed after transplant, T-cell counts and diversity came mostly from newly produced T cells. Some patients' high day-60 TCRbeta diversity was attributed to recipient cells surviving conditioning.

Unique molecular identifiers featured in how the TCRbeta library was prepared. MiXCR, run by TCRdb on the PCR reads, gives a single entry per CDR3 protein. The sample has about 440,000 distinct CDR3 sequences, around 46% seen once. The receptor was isolated from a girl aged 2-10 years with aplastic anemia, due to receive a stem cell transplant. The V and J genes are TRBV5-1 and TRBJ2-3; D gene unclear. Sequencing used PBMCs, obtained before TCRalphabeta/CD19-depleted stem cell transplant. The CDR3 is CASSPTFADLTDTQYF. The DNA of the CDR3 is TGCGCCAGCAGCCCCACTTTCGCAGACCTCACAGATACGCAGTATTTT.